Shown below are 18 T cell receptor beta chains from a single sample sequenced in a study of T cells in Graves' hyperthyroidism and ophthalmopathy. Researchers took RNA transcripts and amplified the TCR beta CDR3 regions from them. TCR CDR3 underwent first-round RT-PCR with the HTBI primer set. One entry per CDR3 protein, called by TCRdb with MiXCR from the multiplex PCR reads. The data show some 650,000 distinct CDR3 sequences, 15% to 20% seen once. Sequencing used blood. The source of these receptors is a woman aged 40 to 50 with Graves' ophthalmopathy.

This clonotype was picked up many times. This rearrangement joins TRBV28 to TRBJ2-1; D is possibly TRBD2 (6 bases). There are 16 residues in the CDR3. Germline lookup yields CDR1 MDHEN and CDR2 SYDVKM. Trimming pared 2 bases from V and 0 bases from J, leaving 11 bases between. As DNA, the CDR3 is TGTGCCAGCAGTTTACCCGGGACTCTCTCCTACAATGAGCAGTTCTTC. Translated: CASSLPGTLSYNEQFF.

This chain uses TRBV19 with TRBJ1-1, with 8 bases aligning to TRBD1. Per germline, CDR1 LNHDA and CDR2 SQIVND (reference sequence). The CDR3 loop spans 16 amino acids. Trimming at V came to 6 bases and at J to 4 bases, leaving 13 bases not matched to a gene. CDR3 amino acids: CASREMIRGRGTEAFF. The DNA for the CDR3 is TGTGCCAGTAGAGAGATGATCAGGGGGCGTGGCACTGAAGCTTTCTTT.

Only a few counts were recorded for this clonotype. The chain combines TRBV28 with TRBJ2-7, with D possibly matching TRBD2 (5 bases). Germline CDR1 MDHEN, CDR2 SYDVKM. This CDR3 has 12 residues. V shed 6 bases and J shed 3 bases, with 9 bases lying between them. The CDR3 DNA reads TGTGCCAGCAGACTAGTCGGCTACGAGCAGTACTTC. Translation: CASRLVGYEQYF.

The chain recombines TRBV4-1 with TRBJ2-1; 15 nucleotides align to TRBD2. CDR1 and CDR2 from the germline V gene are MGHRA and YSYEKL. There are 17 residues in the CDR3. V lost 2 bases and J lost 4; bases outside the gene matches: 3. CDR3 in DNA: TGCGCCAGCAGCCAACAGGGACTAGCGGGAGGTTACAATGAGCAGTTCTTC. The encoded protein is CASSQQGLAGGYNEQFF.

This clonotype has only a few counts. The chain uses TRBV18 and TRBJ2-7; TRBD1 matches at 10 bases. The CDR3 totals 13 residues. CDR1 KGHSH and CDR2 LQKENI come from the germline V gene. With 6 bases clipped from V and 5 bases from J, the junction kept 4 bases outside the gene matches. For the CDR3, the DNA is TGTGCCAGCTCGGGACAGGGGTTCGACGAGCAGTACTTC. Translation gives CASSGQGFDEQYF.

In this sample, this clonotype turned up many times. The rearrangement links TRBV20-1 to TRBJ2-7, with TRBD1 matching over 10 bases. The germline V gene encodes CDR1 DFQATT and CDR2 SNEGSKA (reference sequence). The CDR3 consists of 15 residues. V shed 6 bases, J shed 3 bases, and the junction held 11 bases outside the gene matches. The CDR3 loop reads CSAKRGDRGIYEQYF. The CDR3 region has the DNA TGCAGTGCCAAAAGAGGGGACAGGGGCATCTACGAGCAGTACTTC.

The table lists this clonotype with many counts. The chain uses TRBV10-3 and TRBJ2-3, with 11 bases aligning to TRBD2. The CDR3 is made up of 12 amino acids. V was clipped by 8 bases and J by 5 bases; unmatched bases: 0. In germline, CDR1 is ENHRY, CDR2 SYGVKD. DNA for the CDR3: TGTGCCATCGGGACTAGCGGAGATACGCAGTATTTT. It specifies CAIGTSGDTQYF.

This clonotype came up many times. The CDR3 DNA is TGCAGTGCTAGACCCGGGGGGAGGTGGCAGGATGGCTACACCTTC. It yields the protein CSARPGGRWQDGYTF. The rearrangement uses TRBV20-1 and TRBJ1-2; a possible D gene is TRBD1 (5 bases). V was clipped by 2 bases and J by 6 bases, with 19 bases between them. The germline gives CDR1 DFQATT, CDR2 SNEGSKA (reference sequence). There are 15 residues in the CDR3.

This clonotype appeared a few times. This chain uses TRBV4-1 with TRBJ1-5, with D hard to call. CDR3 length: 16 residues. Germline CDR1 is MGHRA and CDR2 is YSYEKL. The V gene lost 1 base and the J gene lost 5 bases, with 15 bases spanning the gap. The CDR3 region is CASSQVSGRGDQPQHF. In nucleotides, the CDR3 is TGCGCCAGCAGCCAAGTTTCGGGTAGAGGAGATCAGCCCCAGCATTTT.

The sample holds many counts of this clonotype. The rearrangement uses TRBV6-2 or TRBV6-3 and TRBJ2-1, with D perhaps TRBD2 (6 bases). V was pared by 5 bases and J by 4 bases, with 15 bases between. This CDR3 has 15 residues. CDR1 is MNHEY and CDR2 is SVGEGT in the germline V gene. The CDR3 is CASSVLISGYNEQFF. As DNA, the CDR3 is TGTGCCAGCAGTGTTTTAATTAGCGGATACAATGAGCAGTTCTTC.

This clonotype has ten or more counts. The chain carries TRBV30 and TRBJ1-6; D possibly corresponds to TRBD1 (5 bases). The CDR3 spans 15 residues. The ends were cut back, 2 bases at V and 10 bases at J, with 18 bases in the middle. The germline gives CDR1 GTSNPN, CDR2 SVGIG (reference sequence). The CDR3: CAWSRAGSGQSPLHF. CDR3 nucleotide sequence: TGTGCCTGGAGTCGAGCGGGGTCGGGGCAATCACCCCTCCACTTT.

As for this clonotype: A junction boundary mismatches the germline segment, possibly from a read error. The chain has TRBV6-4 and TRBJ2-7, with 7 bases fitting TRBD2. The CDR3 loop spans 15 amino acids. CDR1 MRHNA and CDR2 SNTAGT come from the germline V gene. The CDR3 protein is CASTKTPGGGYEQYF. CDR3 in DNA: TGCGCCAGCACCAAGACTCCTGGGGGGGGGTACGAGCAGTACTTC.

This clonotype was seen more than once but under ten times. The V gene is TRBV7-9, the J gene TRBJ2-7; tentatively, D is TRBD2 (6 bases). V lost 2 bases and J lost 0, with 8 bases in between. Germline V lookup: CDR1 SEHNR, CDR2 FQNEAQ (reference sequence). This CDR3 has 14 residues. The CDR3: CASSLWEDSYEQYF. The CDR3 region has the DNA TGTGCCAGCAGCTTATGGGAGGACTCCTACGAGCAGTACTTC.

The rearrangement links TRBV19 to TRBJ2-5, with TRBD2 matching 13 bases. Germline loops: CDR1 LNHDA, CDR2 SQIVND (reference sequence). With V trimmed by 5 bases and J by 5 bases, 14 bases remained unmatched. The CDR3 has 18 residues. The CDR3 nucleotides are TGTGCCAGTAGTCCCCCCTTCGGACTAGCGGGAGTTCGGGAGACCCAGTACTTC. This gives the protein CASSPPFGLAGVRETQYF.

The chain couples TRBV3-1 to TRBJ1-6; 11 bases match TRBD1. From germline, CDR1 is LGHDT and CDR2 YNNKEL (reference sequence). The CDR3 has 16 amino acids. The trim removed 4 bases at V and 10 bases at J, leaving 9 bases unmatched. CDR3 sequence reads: CASSPPEDRGRSPLHF. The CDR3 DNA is TGTGCCAGCAGCCCCCCCGAGGACAGGGGGCGATCACCCCTCCACTTT. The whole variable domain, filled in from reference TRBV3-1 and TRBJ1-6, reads DTAVSQTPKYLVTQMGNDKSIKCEQNLGHDTMYWYKQDSKKFLKIMFSYNNKELIINETVPNRFSPKSPDKAHLNLHINSLELGDSAVYFCASSPPEDRGRSPLHFGNGTRLTVT.

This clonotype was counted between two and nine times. The CDR3 here is CASSRQQGAYNEQFF. The DNA of the CDR3 is TGTGCCAGCAGTCGACAACAGGGGGCGTACAATGAGCAGTTCTTC. This chain connects TRBV7-9 to TRBJ2-1; 9 bases line up with TRBD1. The V and J ends lost 6 bases and 4 bases, in that order; junction bases with no gene match: 7. Germline values: CDR1 SEHNR, CDR2 FQNEAQ (reference sequence). The CDR3 contains 15 residues.

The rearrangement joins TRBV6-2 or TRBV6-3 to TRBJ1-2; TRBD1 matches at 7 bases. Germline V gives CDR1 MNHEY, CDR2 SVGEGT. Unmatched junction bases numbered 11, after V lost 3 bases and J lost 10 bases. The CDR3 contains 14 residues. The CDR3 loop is CASSYRDGQAIYTF. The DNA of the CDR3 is TGTGCCAGCAGTTATAGGGACGGACAGGCCATCTACACCTTC.

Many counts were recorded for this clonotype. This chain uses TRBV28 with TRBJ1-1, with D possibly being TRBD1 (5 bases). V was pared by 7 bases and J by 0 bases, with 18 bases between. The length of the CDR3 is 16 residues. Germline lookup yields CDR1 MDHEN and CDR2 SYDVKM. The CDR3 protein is CASMYRSLNMNTEAFF. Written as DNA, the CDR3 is TGTGCCAGCATGTACAGGAGCTTAAACATGAACACTGAAGCTTTCTTT.